Below are 31 T cell receptor beta chains sequenced from a single sample in a study of identical twins. TCRdb fed the 5' RACE reads into MiXCR, producing one record per CDR3 protein. Among about 520,000 distinct CDR3 sequences listed, 20% to 25% were seen once. This sample was shared with a second study, whose subject was T cells expressing NK-cell markers.

What was sequenced was CD4+ T cells sorted from blood. The source is a woman between 18 and 30 years old in good health.

The genes are TRBV11-2 and TRBJ2-1; 12 bases line up with TRBD2. The CDR3 has 16 residues. The J segment lost 3 bases and the V segment lost 5 bases, leaving 5 bases of the junction unmatched. Germline V gene lookup returns CDR1 SGHAT and CDR2 FQNNGV. The CDR3 nucleotides read TGTGCCAGCAGCAGTAGACTAGCGGGAGTCTACAATGAGCAGTTCTTC. Translated, it gives CASSSRLAGVYNEQFF.

The chain employs TRBV4-1 and TRBJ2-3, with a possible D match to TRBD2 (6 bases). Per germline, CDR1 MGHRA and CDR2 YSYEKL. V was pared by 6 bases and J by 4 bases, with 14 bases between. The CDR3 spans 14 residues. Here the CDR3 DNA reads TGCGCCAGCAGGTCCCCCGGGGGTTCAGATACGCAGTATTTT. It is translated as CASRSPGGSDTQYF.

This sequence joins TRBV5-5 and TRBJ2-7, with 9 nucleotides matching TRBD1. Trimming at V came to 4 bases and at J to 7 bases, leaving 12 bases not matched to a gene. Germline V lookup: CDR1 SGHKS, CDR2 YYEKEE (reference sequence). CDR3 size: 15 residues. The CDR3 region is CASSRDRDRVREQYF. CDR3 coding DNA: TGTGCCAGCAGCCGCGATCGGGACAGGGTTCGAGAGCAGTACTTC.

There are a few counts of this clonotype. This chain joins TRBV5-1 and TRBJ2-1; no clear D. CDR1 and CDR2 from the germline V gene are SGHRS and YFSETQ. This CDR3 has 14 amino acids. Trimming shortened V by 0 bases and J by 5 bases, and 9 bases separated the two germline ends. The CDR3, as DNA: TGCGCCAGCAGCTTGGATCCAGCCAACAATGAGCAGTTCTTC. Translated: CASSLDPANNEQFF.

This clonotype was recorded at least ten times. The chain recombines TRBV20-1 with TRBJ2-4; maybe TRBD2 (5 bases). Germline CDR1 reads DFQATT; CDR2 reads SNEGSKA (reference sequence). The CDR3 is made up of 15 amino acids. V was clipped by 5 bases and J by 6 bases, with 20 bases between them. The CDR3 bases are TGCAGTGCTCCCGAACCCCGGGGAAAAGGAAACATTCAGTACTTC. It translates to CSAPEPRGKGNIQYF.

The gene calls are TRBV7-6 and TRBJ2-3, with 7 bases aligning to TRBD1. In germline, CDR1 is SGHVS, CDR2 FNYEAQ. V lost 7 bases to trimming and J lost 2 bases; unmatched junction nucleotides: 12. This CDR3 has 16 amino acids. Here the CDR3 reads CASTSRGGGFTDTQYF. CDR3 bases: TGTGCCAGCACCTCGAGAGGGGGCGGTTTCACAGATACGCAGTATTTT.

This clonotype occurred a few times. The chain is built from TRBV6-5 and TRBJ2-3; 13 bases match TRBD2. After removal of 2 bases from V and 0 bases from J, the junction contained 5 bases not matched to a gene. The germline V gene has CDR1 MNHEY and CDR2 SVGAGI. The CDR3 sequence is 18 residues long. CDR3 sequence: CASSYKLAGGLSTDTQYF. CDR3 DNA: TGTGCCAGCAGTTACAAACTAGCGGGAGGGCTCAGCACAGATACGCAGTATTTT.

The chain carries TRBV7-8 and TRBJ1-1; TRBD1 is a possible D gene (6 bases). Germline V gene lookup returns CDR1 SGHVS and CDR2 FQNEAQ. The ends were cut back, 5 bases at V and 12 bases at J, with 16 bases in the middle. CDR3 length equals 12 residues. This CDR3 reads CASSPQGIETFF. CDR3 DNA: TGTGCCAGCAGCCCCCAGGGGATCGAAACTTTCTTT. Using reference TRBV7-8 and TRBJ1-1 for the parts outside the CDR3, the full variable domain is GAGVSQSPRYKVAKRGQDVALRCDPISGHVSLFWYQQALGQGPEFLTYFQNEAQLDKSGLPSDRFFAERPEGSVSTLKIQRTQQEDSAVYLCASSPQGIETFFGQGTRLTVV.

This clonotype was observed many times. This rearrangement joins TRBV6-5 to TRBJ2-7, with D perhaps matching TRBD1 (6 bases). The CDR3 extends over 15 amino acids. Trimming pared 4 bases from V and 6 bases from J, leaving 19 bases between. Germline V gives CDR1 MNHEY, CDR2 SVGAGI. The CDR3 is CASSFRRDKVSEQYF. In nucleotides, the CDR3 is TGTGCCAGCAGTTTTCGACGGGACAAGGTCTCCGAGCAGTACTTC.

This clonotype was found a few times. V usage is TRBV11-2 and J usage is TRBJ2-3; a weak D match, TRBD2 (6 bases). Trimming removed 4 bases at V and 5 bases at J, with 13 bases between. The CDR3 loop spans 14 amino acids. Per germline, CDR1 SGHAT and CDR2 FQNNGV. The CDR3, as DNA: TGTGCCAGCAGCTATACCGGGGGAAGAGATACGCAGTATTTT. Protein: CASSYTGGRDTQYF.

This chain joins TRBV20-1 and TRBJ2-5; D uncertain. Germline CDR1 and CDR2: DFQATT and SNEGSKA (reference sequence). The CDR3 totals 13 residues. V lost 1 base to trimming and J lost 2 bases, with 8 bases between them. The CDR3 coding sequence is TGCAGTGCTAGAGTCCAGATTCAAGAGACCCAGTACTTC. This codes for CSARVQIQETQYF.

This clonotype was counted between two and nine times. This chain connects TRBV6-1 to TRBJ1-1; D remains unclear. The length of the CDR3 is 15 residues. Per germline, CDR1 MNHNS and CDR2 SASEGT. Between the trimmed V and J ends, which lost 4 bases and 1 base, there was a span of 13 bases. The CDR3 is CASSGRSSRNTEAFF. The CDR3 nucleotides read TGTGCCAGCAGTGGGAGGAGTTCTCGGAACACTGAAGCTTTCTTT.

The DNA for the CDR3 is TGTGCCAGCAGCGTCCTCGAGGACGGTCAAGAGACCCAGTACTTC. Encoded protein: CASSVLEDGQETQYF. V is TRBV7-9 and J is TRBJ2-5, with D unresolved. The germline V and J ends were trimmed by 5 bases and 2 bases, with 15 bases remaining between them. This CDR3 is 15 amino acids long. Germline V lookup: CDR1 SEHNR, CDR2 FQNEAQ (reference sequence).

This clonotype has more than one count but fewer than ten. The chain uses TRBV7-9 and TRBJ2-1, with D possibly matching TRBD1 (5 bases). V lost 2 bases and J 10 bases, leaving 15 bases between the germline ends. The CDR3 has 14 residues. Germline CDR1 SEHNR, CDR2 FQNEAQ (reference sequence). DNA for the CDR3: TGTGCCAGCAGCTTATTCCAGGGTAGCAACGAGCAGTTCTTC. The encoded protein is CASSLFQGSNEQFF. Complete variable domain (other parts from reference TRBV7-9 and TRBJ2-1): DTGVSQNPRHKITKRGQNVTFRCDPISEHNRLYWYRQTLGQGPEFLTYFQNEAQLEKSRLLSDRFSAERPKGSFSTLEIQRTEQGDSAMYLCASSLFQGSNEQFFGPGTRLTVL.

This clonotype was observed a few times. The gene calls are TRBV5-1 and TRBJ2-3, with 9 nucleotides matching TRBD2. The CDR3 spans 13 residues. Unmatched junction bases numbered 1, after V lost 6 bases and J lost 2 bases. Germline assignment: CDR1 SGHRS and CDR2 YFSETQ. CDR3 region: CASKRGVTDTQYF. DNA for the CDR3: TGCGCCAGCAAGCGGGGGGTCACAGATACGCAGTATTTT.

This clonotype has a handful of counts. This chain connects TRBV18 to TRBJ2-7, with TRBD2 matching 10 bases. CDR1 is KGHSH, CDR2 LQKENI, per germline. This CDR3 has 14 amino acids. Trimming at V came to 4 bases and at J to 6 bases, leaving 6 bases not matched to a gene. CDR3 nucleotides: TGTGCCAGCTCACGAGCGGGAGGGCCATTCGAGCAGTACTTC. It yields the protein CASSRAGGPFEQYF. Full variable domain (remainder filled in from reference TRBV18 and TRBJ2-7): NAGVMQNPRHLVRRRGQEARLRCSPMKGHSHVYWYRQLPEEGLKFMVYLQKENIIDESGMPKERFSAEFPKEGPSILRIQQVVRGDSAAYFCASSRAGGPFEQYFGPGTRLTVT.

As DNA, the CDR3 is TGCAGTGCTAGATCCCCCAGCGGGGTAGGTGAGCAGTTCTTC. It is translated as CSARSPSGVGEQFF. The chain couples TRBV20-1 to TRBJ2-1; 7 bases map to TRBD2. From germline, CDR1 is DFQATT and CDR2 SNEGSKA (reference sequence). This CDR3 has 14 amino acids. V was clipped by 2 bases and J by 9 bases; unmatched bases: 10.

The chain couples TRBV20-1 to TRBJ1-3; D gene ambiguous. This CDR3 region has 15 residues. Trimming cost V 3 bases and J 0 bases, with 12 bases left between them. Germline CDR1 is DFQATT and CDR2 is SNEGSKA (reference sequence). The CDR3 coding sequence is TGCAGTGCTAGCGGAAAGGCAGGCTCTGGAAACACCATATATTTT. It translates to CSASGKAGSGNTIYF.

This clonotype turned up a few times. The chain has TRBV9 and TRBJ1-4, with a possible D match to TRBD1 (5 bases). Germline CDR1 reads SGDLS; CDR2 reads YYNGEE. The CDR3 has 15 residues. The ends were cut back, 0 bases at V and 7 bases at J, with 13 bases in the middle. The CDR3 DNA reads as TGTGCCAGCAGCGTAGCTCAAGGGGCGGGTGAAAAACTGTTTTTT. This encodes CASSVAQGAGEKLFF.

This clonotype has more than one count but fewer than ten. The rearrangement joins TRBV6-2 or TRBV6-3 to TRBJ2-3, with 8 bases aligning to TRBD2. This CDR3 comprises 16 residues. Germline lookup yields CDR1 MNHEY and CDR2 SVGEGT. V lost 7 bases, J lost 6 bases, and 15 bases stayed unmatched. This CDR3 reads CASTGDQSGGRDTQYF. The CDR3 DNA reads as TGTGCCAGCACTGGGGACCAAAGCGGGGGACGCGATACGCAGTATTTT.

This clonotype was seen many times. The V and J genes are TRBV6-1 and TRBJ2-3; TRBD2 is a possible D gene (6 bases). CDR1 is MNHNS, CDR2 SASEGT, per germline. The ends were cut back, 6 bases at V and 3 bases at J, with 16 bases in the middle. This CDR3 contains 15 residues. The CDR3 loop reads CASSRTGTPTDTQYF. CDR3 nucleotides: TGTGCCAGCAGCCGAACCGGGACTCCTACAGATACGCAGTATTTT.

At least ten counts were recorded for this clonotype. The chain combines TRBV20-1 with TRBJ1-1; D gene uncertain. The CDR3 length is 15 residues. CDR1 and CDR2 (germline): DFQATT, SNEGSKA (reference sequence). Trimming removed 0 bases at V and 0 bases at J, with 11 bases between. The CDR3 protein is CSARDLRRVNTEAFF. CDR3 nucleotide sequence: TGCAGTGCTAGAGATCTCAGAAGGGTGAACACTGAAGCTTTCTTT.

This clonotype showed up just a few times. The chain uses TRBV12-5 and TRBJ2-5, with D tentatively TRBD2 (5 bases). V was cut by 7 bases and J by 7 bases, with 16 bases left in between. The CDR3 consists of 13 residues. The germline V gene has CDR1 LGHNT and CDR2 FRNRAP. CDR3 region: CASAPEAVTTQYF. CDR3 DNA sequence: TGTGCTAGTGCCCCGGAGGCCGTAACGACCCAGTACTTC.

The chain joins TRBV21-1 to TRBJ2-7; the D call in the table, TRBD2, was not verified against the DNA. TRBV21-1 is designated a pseudogene. This CDR3 comprises 17 residues. DNA of the CDR3: TGTGCCAGCAGCAAAGCCAATCTAGCGGGCAGCTCCTACGAGCAGTACTTC. This encodes CASSKANLAGSSYEQYF.

V and J are TRBV20-1 and TRBJ2-1; D is unresolved. Per germline, CDR1 DFQATT and CDR2 SNEGSKA (reference sequence). V was trimmed by 5 bases and J by 12 bases, leaving 14 bases between them. CDR3 length: 11 residues. This CDR3 is CSALIYGLQFF. CDR3 coding DNA: TGCAGTGCTCTCATCTATGGCCTGCAGTTCTTC.

The chain carries TRBV19 and TRBJ2-2; D tentatively fits TRBD1 or TRBD2 (6 bases each). Between the trimmed V and J ends, which lost 3 bases and 7 bases, there was a span of 21 bases. Germline values: CDR1 LNHDA, CDR2 SQIVND (reference sequence). The CDR3 extends over 17 amino acids. CDR3 sequence: CASSIGGGRRDFGELFF. CDR3 coding DNA: TGTGCCAGTAGTATTGGGGGCGGCCGCCGGGACTTCGGGGAGCTGTTTTTT.

This clonotype showed up just a few times. The chain couples TRBV20-1 to TRBJ2-3, with 8 bases fitting TRBD2. In germline, CDR1 is DFQATT, CDR2 SNEGSKA (reference sequence). The V gene end was trimmed by 5 bases and the J gene end by 0 bases; junction bases not matched to a gene: 7. The CDR3 is made up of 15 amino acids. CDR3: CSAASPSGSTDTQYF. The DNA of the CDR3 is TGCAGTGCTGCGTCTCCTAGCGGGAGCACAGATACGCAGTATTTT.

Many counts were recorded for this clonotype. The rearrangement uses TRBV12-3 or TRBV12-4 and TRBJ2-5, with D possibly matching TRBD2 (6 bases). The CDR3 runs 15 residues. V dropped 2 bases and J dropped 3 bases, with 13 bases sitting between them. The CDR3 DNA reads TGTGCCAGCAGTTTATCGAGGGCGGGGAAAGAGACCCAGTACTTC. Its translation is CASSLSRAGKETQYF.

V usage is TRBV12-3 or TRBV12-4 and J usage is TRBJ2-3; 9 bases fit TRBD1. This CDR3 has 15 amino acids. V was pared by 6 bases and J by 6 bases, with 10 bases of the junction left unmatched. Here the CDR3 reads CASRAGTGPLDTQYF. The CDR3 DNA reads TGTGCCAGCAGGGCCGGGACAGGGCCCTTGGATACGCAGTATTTT.

The chain joins TRBV5-1 to TRBJ2-7, with 8 bases matching TRBD1. The CDR3 loop spans 15 amino acids. Germline CDR1 SGHRS, CDR2 YFSETQ. The J segment lost 1 base and the V segment lost 0 bases, leaving 3 bases of the junction unmatched. The CDR3, as DNA: TGCGCCAGCAGCTTGGCCCAGGGGGCTTCCTACGAGCAGTACTTC. The encoded protein is CASSLAQGASYEQYF.

Ten or more counts support this clonotype. The chain combines TRBV30 with TRBJ1-1; D is undetermined. The germline V gene encodes CDR1 GTSNPN and CDR2 SVGIG (reference sequence). This CDR3 has 12 amino acids. Trimming shortened V by 5 bases and J by 9 bases, and 16 bases separated the two germline ends. This CDR3 is CAWGQTRVQAFF. DNA of the CDR3: TGTGCCTGGGGGCAGACCCGCGTTCAAGCTTTCTTT.